This TCR beta chain was observed in a study of control samples from healthy donors and cancer patients. Profiled with immunoSEQ multiplex PCR; TCRdb holds only in-frame clones, not every one. The sample carries about 83,000 clones, roughly 91% recorded once. Germline CDR1 is SQVTM and CDR2 is ANQGSEA. Trimming at V came to 1 base and at J to 3 bases, leaving 8 bases not matched to a gene. CDR3 length: 16 amino acids. The sequencing sample was made of blood. The chain carries TRBV29-1 and TRBJ1-1; 10 bases are shared with TRBD1. This TCR was recovered from a man aged 50-59 years in good health. CDR3 bases: TGCAGCGTTGAAGCAAGGTCCGGGACAGGGGACACTGAAGCTTTCTTT. Translated, it gives CSVEARSGTGDTEAFF.